This record concerns one T cell receptor beta chain sequence. The record originates from a study of technical replicates of blood from a few donors. Sequenced by immunoSEQ multiplex PCR; TCRdb stores in-frame clones only, minus some. The sample yields about 75,000 clones, approximately 97% seen once. The CDR3 has 11 amino acids. V lost 6 bases, J lost 8 bases, and 2 bases stayed unmatched. Germline CDR1 is MNHNS and CDR2 is SASEGT. Source material: T cells isolated from PBMCs. The chain joins TRBV6-1 to TRBJ1-2; 8 bases fit TRBD1. This TCR was recovered from a human donor in good health. This chain's CDR3 is CASSRDRGYTF. The CDR3 DNA is TGTGCCAGCAGCCGGGACAGGGGCTACACCTTC.